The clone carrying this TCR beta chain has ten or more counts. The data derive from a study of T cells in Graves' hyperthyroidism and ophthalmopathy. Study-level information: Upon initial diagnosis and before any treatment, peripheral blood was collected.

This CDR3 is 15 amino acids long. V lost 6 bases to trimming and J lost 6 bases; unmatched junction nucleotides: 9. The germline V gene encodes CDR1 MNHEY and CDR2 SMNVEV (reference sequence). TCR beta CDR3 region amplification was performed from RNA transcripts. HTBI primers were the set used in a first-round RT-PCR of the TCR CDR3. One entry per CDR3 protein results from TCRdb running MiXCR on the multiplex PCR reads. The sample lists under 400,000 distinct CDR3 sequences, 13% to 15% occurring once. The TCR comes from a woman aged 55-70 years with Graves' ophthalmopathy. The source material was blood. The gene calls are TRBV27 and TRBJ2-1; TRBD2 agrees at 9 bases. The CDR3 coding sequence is TGTGCCAGCAGAACGATAGCGGGAGTCGTCAATGAGCAGTTCTTC. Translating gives CASRTIAGVVNEQFF.